The 7 T cell receptor beta chains in this list originate from one sample, sequenced in a study of blood T cell repertoires in COVID-19 (dated by TCRdb to 2019 to 2021). The library came from the immunoSEQ multiplex PCR assay. Sourced from immuneACCESS, this table was stored by TCRdb with only in-frame sequences that have V and J called. A share of the clones is absent; for the studies checked, an unresolved V gene accounts for under half, and the remainder has no known explanation. The table for this sample lists around 230,000 clones; approximately 84% of them were counted only once. Clones ranked in the top ten supply about 7.4% of the sample. Sequencing used peripheral blood. These receptors were obtained from a woman older than 75 with acute or convalescent COVID-19.

The chain employs TRBV6-5 and TRBJ1-2; D is unresolved. CDR1 is MNHEY and CDR2 is SVGAGI in the germline V gene. There are 14 residues in the CDR3. With 0 bases removed from V and 3 bases from J, the gap between germline ends came to 8 bases. DNA of the CDR3: TGTGCCAGCAGTTACTCGGCCAGTTACTATGGCTACACCTTC. Protein product: CASSYSASYYGYTF.

The chain recombines TRBV27 with TRBJ1-6; D unclear. Germline CDR1 and CDR2: MNHEY and SMNVEV (reference sequence). The ends were cut back, 3 bases at V and 7 bases at J, with 4 bases in the middle. This CDR3 has 12 residues. The CDR3, as DNA: TGTGCCAGCAGTTTTTCGAATTCACCCCTCCACTTT. Protein sequence: CASSFSNSPLHF.

This clone was picked up one time. This chain uses TRBV18 with TRBJ1-5, with 8 bases fitting TRBD1. J gave up 5 bases and V 5 bases, and 2 bases lay outside the gene matches. Germline V gene sequence: CDR1 KGHSH, CDR2 LQKENI. This CDR3 is 13 amino acids long. The CDR3 coding sequence is TGTGCCAGCTCAATACAGGGGGATCAGCCCCAGCATTTT. It yields the protein CASSIQGDQPQHF.

The chain is built from TRBV11-3 and TRBJ1-1; TRBD1 matches at 7 bases. The V segment lost 3 bases and the J segment 0 bases; nucleotides outside the gene matches: 4. Germline values: CDR1 SGHNT, CDR2 YENEEA. The CDR3 consists of 15 residues. CDR3 residues: CASSFGGGVNTEAFF. CDR3 sequence (DNA): TGTGCCAGCAGCTTCGGAGGGGGCGTGAACACTGAAGCTTTCTTT. Variable domain in full (rest from reference TRBV11-3 and TRBJ1-1): EAGVVQSPRYKIIEKKQPVAFWCNPISGHNTLYWYLQNLGQGPELLIRYENEEAVDDSQLPKDRFSAERLKGVDSTLKIQPAELGDSAVYLCASSFGGGVNTEAFFGQGTRLTVV.

The chain has TRBV7-2 and TRBJ1-5, with a possible D match to TRBD1 (5 bases). The V end was cut by 5 bases, the J end by 5 bases, with 10 bases between. The CDR3 consists of 13 residues. Germline V gene sequence: CDR1 SGHTA, CDR2 FQGNSA. CDR3 DNA: TGTGCCAGCAGCCCACAAGGGGATCAGCCCCAGCATTTT. Its translation: CASSPQGDQPQHF.

V and J are TRBV5-6 and TRBJ1-2; possibly TRBD1 for D (5 bases). Germline CDR1 is SGHDT and CDR2 is YYEEEE. The CDR3 loop spans 12 amino acids. V was pared by 3 bases and J by 8 bases, with 11 bases between. This CDR3 reads CASSYGGRGYTF. The CDR3 bases are TGTGCCAGCAGCTACGGGGGACGCGGCTACACCTTC.

V is TRBV10-3 and J is TRBJ2-7; 7 bases are a match to TRBD2. Looked up from germline, CDR1 is ENHRY and CDR2 is SYGVKD. The CDR3 contains 15 residues. With V trimmed by 3 bases and J by 0 bases, 5 bases remained unmatched. CDR3 sequence reads: CAISDGGGSSYEQYF. CDR3 in DNA: TGTGCCATCAGTGACGGCGGGGGAAGCTCCTACGAGCAGTACTTC.